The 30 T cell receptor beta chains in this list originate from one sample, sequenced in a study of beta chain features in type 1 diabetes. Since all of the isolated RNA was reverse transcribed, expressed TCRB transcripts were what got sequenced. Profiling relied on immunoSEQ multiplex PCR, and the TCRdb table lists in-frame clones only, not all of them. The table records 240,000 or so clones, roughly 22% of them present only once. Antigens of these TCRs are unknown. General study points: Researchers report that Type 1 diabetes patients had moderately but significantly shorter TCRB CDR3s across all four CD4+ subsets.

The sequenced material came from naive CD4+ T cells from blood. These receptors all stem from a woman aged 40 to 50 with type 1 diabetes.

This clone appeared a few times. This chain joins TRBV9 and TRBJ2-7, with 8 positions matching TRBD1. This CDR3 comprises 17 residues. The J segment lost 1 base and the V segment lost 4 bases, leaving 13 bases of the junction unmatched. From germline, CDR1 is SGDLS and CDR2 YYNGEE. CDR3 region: CASSPPGADRGSYEQYF. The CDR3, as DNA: TGTGCCAGCAGCCCCCCGGGAGCTGACAGGGGATCCTACGAGCAGTACTTC.

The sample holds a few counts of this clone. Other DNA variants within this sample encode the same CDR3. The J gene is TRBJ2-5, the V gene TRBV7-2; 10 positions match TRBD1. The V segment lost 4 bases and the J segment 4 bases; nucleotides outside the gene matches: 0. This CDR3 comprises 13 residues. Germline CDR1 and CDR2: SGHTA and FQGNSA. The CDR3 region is CASSWTGGETQYF. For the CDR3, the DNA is TGTGCCAGCAGCTGGACAGGGGGAGAGACCCAGTACTTC.

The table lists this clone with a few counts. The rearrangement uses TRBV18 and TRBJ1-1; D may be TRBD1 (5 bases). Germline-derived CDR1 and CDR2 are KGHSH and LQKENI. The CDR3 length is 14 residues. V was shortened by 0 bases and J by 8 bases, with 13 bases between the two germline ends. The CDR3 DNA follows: TGTGCCAGCTCACCACCGCAAGGGGCGAGGGAAGCTTTCTTT. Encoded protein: CASSPPQGAREAFF. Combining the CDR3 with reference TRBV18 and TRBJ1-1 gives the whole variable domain NAGVMQNPRHLVRRRGQEARLRCSPMKGHSHVYWYRQLPEEGLKFMVYLQKENIIDESGMPKERFSAEFPKEGPSILRIQQVVRGDSAAYFCASSPPQGAREAFFGQGTRLTVV.

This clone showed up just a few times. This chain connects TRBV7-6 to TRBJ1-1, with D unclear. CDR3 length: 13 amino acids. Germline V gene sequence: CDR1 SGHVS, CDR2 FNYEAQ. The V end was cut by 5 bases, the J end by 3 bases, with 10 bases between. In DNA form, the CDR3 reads TGTGCCAGCAGCACCCAGGTTGACACTGAAGCTTTCTTT. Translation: CASSTQVDTEAFF.

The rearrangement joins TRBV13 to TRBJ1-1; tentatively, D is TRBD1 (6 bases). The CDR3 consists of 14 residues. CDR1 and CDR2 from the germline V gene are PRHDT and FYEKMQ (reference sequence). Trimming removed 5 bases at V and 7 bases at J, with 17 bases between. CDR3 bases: TGTGCCAGCAGCCCCGGGGGGCGCAGGGGTGAAGCTTTCTTT. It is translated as CASSPGGRRGEAFF.

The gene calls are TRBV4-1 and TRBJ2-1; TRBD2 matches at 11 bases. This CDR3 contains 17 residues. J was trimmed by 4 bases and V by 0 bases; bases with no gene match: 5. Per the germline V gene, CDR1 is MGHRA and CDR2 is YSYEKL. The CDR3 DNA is TGCGCCAGCAGCCAAGATTGGGGACTAGCGGAGTACAATGAGCAGTTCTTC. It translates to CASSQDWGLAEYNEQFF.

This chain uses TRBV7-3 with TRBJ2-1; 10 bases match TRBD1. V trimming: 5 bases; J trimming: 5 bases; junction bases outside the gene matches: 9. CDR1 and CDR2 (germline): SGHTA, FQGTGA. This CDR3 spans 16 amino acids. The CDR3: CASSPMGQGNHNEQFF. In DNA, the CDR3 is TGTGCCAGCAGCCCGATGGGACAGGGGAACCACAATGAGCAGTTCTTC.

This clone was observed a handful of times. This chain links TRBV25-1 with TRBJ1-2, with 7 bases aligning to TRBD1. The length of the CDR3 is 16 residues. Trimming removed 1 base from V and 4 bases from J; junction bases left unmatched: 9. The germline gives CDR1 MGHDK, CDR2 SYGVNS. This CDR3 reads CASSEWLGQESYGYTF. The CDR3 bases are TGTGCCAGCAGTGAATGGCTAGGACAGGAATCCTATGGCTACACCTTC.

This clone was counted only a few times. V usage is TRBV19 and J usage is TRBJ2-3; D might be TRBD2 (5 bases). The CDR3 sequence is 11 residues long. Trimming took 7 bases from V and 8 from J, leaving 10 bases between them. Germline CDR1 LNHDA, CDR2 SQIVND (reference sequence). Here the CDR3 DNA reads TGTGCCAGTACCTCTACTAGTACGCAGTATTTT. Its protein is CASTSTSTQYF.

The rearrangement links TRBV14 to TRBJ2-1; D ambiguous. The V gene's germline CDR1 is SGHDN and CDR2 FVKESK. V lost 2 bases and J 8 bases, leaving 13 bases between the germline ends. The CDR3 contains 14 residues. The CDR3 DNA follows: TGTGCCAGCAGCCAACAGGTCTCCCTGGATGAGCAGTTCTTC. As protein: CASSQQVSLDEQFF.

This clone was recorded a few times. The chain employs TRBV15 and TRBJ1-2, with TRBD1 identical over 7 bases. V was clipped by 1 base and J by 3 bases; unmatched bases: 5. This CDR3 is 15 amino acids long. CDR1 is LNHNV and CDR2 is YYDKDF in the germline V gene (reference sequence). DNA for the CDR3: TGTGCCACCAGCAGAGGTTCCGACAGGGACTATGGCTACACCTTC. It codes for CATSRGSDRDYGYTF.

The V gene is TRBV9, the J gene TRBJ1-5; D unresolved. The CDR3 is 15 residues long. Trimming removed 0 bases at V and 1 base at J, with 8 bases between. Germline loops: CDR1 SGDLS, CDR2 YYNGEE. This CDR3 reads CASSVGLLSNQPQHF. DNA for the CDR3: TGTGCCAGCAGCGTAGGCCTACTAAGCAATCAGCCCCAGCATTTT.

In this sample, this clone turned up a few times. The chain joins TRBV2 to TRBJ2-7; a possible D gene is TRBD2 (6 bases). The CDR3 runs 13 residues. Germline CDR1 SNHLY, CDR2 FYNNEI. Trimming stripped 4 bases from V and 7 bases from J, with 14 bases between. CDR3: CASSVWGGGEQYF. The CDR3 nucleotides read TGTGCCAGCAGTGTATGGGGTGGAGGGGAGCAGTACTTC.

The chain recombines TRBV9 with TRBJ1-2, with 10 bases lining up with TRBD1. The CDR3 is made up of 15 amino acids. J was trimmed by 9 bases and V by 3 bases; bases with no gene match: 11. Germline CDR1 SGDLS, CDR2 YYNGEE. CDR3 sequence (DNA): TGTGCCAGCAGCGCCGGGACAGGGGCCTATGTGAGCTACACCTTC. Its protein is CASSAGTGAYVSYTF.

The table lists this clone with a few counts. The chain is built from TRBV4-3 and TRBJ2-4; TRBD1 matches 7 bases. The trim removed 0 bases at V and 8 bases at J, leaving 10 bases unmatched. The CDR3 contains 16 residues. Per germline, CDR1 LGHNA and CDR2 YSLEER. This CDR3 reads CASSQDARGLGDIQYF. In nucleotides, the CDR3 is TGCGCCAGCAGCCAAGATGCGAGGGGGCTGGGAGACATTCAGTACTTC.

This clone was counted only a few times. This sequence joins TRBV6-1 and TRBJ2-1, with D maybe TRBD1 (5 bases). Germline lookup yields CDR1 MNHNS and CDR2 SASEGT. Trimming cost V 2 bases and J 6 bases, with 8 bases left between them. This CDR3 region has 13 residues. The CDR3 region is CASSEHRINEQFF. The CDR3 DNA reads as TGTGCCAGCAGTGAACACAGGATCAATGAGCAGTTCTTC.

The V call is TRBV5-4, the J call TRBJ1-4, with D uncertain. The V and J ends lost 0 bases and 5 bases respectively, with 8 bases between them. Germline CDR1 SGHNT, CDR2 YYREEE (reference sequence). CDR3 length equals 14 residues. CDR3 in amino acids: CASSLAGFNEKLFF. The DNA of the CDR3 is TGTGCCAGCAGCTTGGCGGGATTCAATGAAAAACTGTTTTTT.

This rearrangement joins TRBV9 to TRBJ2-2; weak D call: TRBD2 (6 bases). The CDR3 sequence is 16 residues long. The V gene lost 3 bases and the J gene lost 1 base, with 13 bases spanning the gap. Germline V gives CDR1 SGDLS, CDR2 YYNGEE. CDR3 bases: TGTGCCAGCAGCGCCTGGGACTCCCAGAACACCGGGGAGCTGTTTTTT. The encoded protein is CASSAWDSQNTGELFF.

As DNA, the CDR3 is TGTGCCAGCAGCCAAACAGGGGGCAGGACTGAAGCTTTCTTT. It yields the protein CASSQTGGRTEAFF. The chain combines TRBV4-2 with TRBJ1-1, with TRBD1 matching over 9 bases. The CDR3 is 14 residues long. Germline values: CDR1 LGHNA, CDR2 YNFKEQ. V trimming: 2 bases; J trimming: 5 bases; junction bases outside the gene matches: 3.

CDR3 in DNA: TGTGCCAGCAGCGGTTCGGACAGGGCAGGACAGCCCCAGCATTTT. As protein: CASSGSDRAGQPQHF. The chain carries TRBV9 and TRBJ1-5; 8 positions match TRBD1. Germline CDR1 reads SGDLS; CDR2 reads YYNGEE. The V gene end was trimmed by 3 bases and the J gene end by 7 bases; junction bases not matched to a gene: 9. CDR3 length: 15 residues.

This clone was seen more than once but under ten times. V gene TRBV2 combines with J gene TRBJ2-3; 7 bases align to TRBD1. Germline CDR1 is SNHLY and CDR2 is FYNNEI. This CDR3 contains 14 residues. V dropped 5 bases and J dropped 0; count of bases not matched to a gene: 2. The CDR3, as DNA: TGTGCCAGCAGTCAGGACAGGAGCACAGATACGCAGTATTTT. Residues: CASSQDRSTDTQYF.

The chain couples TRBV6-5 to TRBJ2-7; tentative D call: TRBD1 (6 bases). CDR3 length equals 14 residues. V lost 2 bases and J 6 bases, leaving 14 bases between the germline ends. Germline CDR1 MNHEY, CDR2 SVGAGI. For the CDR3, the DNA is TGTGCCAGCAGTTACCCCGGACAGACCGGCGAGCAGTACTTC. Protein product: CASSYPGQTGEQYF.

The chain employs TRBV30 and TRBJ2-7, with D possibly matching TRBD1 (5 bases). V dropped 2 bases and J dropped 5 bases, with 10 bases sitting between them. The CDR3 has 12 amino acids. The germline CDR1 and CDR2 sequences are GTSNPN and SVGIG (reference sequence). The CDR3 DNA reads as TGTGCCTGGAGTCCCAGGGCGAACGAGCAGTACTTC. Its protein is CAWSPRANEQYF.

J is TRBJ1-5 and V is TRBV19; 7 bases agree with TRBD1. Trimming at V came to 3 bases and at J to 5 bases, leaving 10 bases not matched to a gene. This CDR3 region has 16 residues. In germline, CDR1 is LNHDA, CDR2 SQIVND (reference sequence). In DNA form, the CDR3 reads TGTGCCAGTAGTATGGTGTACAGGGGACCTTATCAGCCCCAGCATTTT. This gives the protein CASSMVYRGPYQPQHF.

DNA for the CDR3: TGTGCCAGCAGACCGACAGGGGAACAAGAGACCCAGTACTTC. Its protein is CASRPTGEQETQYF. The rearrangement links TRBV6-5 to TRBJ2-5, with 8 nucleotides matching TRBD1. The CDR3 covers 14 residues. Germline-derived CDR1 and CDR2 are MNHEY and SVGAGI. J gave up 2 bases and V 6 bases, and 5 bases lay outside the gene matches.

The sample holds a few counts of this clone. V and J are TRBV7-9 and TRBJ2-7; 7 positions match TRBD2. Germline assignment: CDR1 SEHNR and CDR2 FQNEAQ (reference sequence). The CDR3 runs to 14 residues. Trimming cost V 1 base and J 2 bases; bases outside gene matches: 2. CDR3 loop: CASSLVAGTYEQYF. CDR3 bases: TGTGCCAGCAGCTTAGTAGCGGGCACCTACGAGCAGTACTTC. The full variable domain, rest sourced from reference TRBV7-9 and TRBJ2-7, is DTGVSQNPRHKITKRGQNVTFRCDPISEHNRLYWYRQTLGQGPEFLTYFQNEAQLEKSRLLSDRFSAERPKGSFSTLEIQRTEQGDSAMYLCASSLVAGTYEQYFGPGTRLTVT.

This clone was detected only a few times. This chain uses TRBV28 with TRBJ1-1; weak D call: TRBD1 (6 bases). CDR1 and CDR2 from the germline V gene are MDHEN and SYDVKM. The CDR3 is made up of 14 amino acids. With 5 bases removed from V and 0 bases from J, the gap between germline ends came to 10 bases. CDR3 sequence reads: CASSRTVMNTEAFF. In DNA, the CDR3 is TGTGCCAGCAGTCGGACAGTCATGAACACTGAAGCTTTCTTT.

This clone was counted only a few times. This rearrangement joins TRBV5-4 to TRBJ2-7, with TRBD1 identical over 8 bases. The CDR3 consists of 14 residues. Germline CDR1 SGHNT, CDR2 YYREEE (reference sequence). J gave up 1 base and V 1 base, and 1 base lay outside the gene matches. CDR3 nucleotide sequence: TGTGCCAGCAGCTTGCAGGGGGCGTCCTACGAGCAGTACTTC. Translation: CASSLQGASYEQYF.

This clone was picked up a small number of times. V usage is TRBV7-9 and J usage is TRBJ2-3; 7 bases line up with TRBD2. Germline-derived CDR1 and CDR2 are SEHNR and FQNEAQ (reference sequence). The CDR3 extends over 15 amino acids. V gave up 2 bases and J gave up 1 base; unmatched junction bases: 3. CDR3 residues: CASSLSGVGTDTQYF. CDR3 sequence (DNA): TGTGCCAGCAGCTTAAGCGGGGTGGGCACAGATACGCAGTATTTT.

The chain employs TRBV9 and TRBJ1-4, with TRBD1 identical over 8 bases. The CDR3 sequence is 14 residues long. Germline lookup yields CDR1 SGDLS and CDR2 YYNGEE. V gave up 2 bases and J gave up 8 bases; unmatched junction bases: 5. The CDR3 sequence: CASSVSRDREKLFF. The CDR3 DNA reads TGTGCCAGCAGCGTTTCCCGGGACAGGGAAAAACTGTTTTTT.